This T cell receptor (beta chain) was recorded in a study of identical twins. Notes on this clonotype: Its antigen is currently unknown.

Study-wide results and caveats: Abundant cord blood beta clonotypes carried fewer insertions; memory repertoires showed none.

V lost 3 bases and J lost 0, with 12 bases in between. CDR3 length: 15 amino acids. In germline, CDR1 is SGHVS, CDR2 FNYEAQ. The cDNA had a unique molecular identifier and a template-switch universal primer site. Via MiXCR, TCRdb re-called the 5' RACE reads, giving one row per CDR3 protein. The sample consists of more than 400,000 distinct CDR3 sequences, about 16% of them appearing once. The sample was also reused in another study, on yellow fever vaccine responses in identical twins.

The sequence came from a woman aged 18-29 years in good health. The V call is TRBV7-6, the J call TRBJ2-7; D is uncertain. Sequenced: CD4+ T cells sorted from blood. The CDR3 region has the DNA TGTGCCAGCAGCTTCAAAGGGTCGAGCTCCTACGAGCAGTACTTC. Encoded protein: CASSFKGSSSYEQYF.